This T cell receptor beta chain was sequenced for a study of T cell responses to AZD1222 COVID-19 vaccine. Study-level points and caveats: Distributed over spike, vaccine-associated CD4 TCRs predominated at 160-218 and 743-854. Baseline seropositivity characterized only six or seven AZD1222 recipients.

V shed 1 base and J shed 0 bases, with 10 bases lying between them. The germline gives CDR1 SGHVS, CDR2 FNYEAQ. The CDR3 has 15 amino acids. A word on this clone: Its antigen is still unknown.

Measured with immunoSEQ multiplex PCR; TCRdb has only the in-frame clones, and not every one. The sample lists 150,000 to 180,000 clones; around 87% were seen once. Here the sequenced sample was peripheral blood, taken 28 days after the second AZD1222 dose. This clonotype was obtained from an adult who received the AZD1222 COVID-19 vaccine. The chain couples TRBV7-6 to TRBJ2-7, with D tentatively TRBD1 (5 bases). CDR3: CASSLGQGSSYEQYF. In nucleotides, the CDR3 is TGTGCCAGCAGCTTAGGGCAGGGTAGCTCCTACGAGCAGTACTTC.